This TCR beta chain was recorded in a study of early T cells in non-severe SARS-CoV-2 infection. In the study overall: Chains were not paired, and sequencing was done on bulk RNA from unsorted whole blood. Study-level findings and limits: In VDJdb matching, anti-spike CD8 responses were favored while private and CD4 specificities went missing.

This clonotype was observed at least ten times. Its specificity is unknown. This CDR3 comprises 13 residues. Germline CDR1 is MNHNY and CDR2 is SVGAGI (reference sequence). Unmatched junction bases numbered 3, after V lost 5 bases and J lost 4 bases. The TCR library protocol attached unique molecular identifiers to the individual cDNA molecules. Each CDR3 protein is one row after TCRdb ran MiXCR on the 5' RACE reads. The repertoire holds about 36,000 distinct CDR3 sequences, approximately 9.9% seen once, with around 12% in the top ten. Sequenced sample: whole blood. The receptor was derived from an adult who was a healthcare worker with PCR-confirmed SARS-CoV-2 infection or an uninfected control (not recorded which). V usage is TRBV6-6 and J usage is TRBJ1-2; 8 positions match TRBD1. The CDR3 protein is CASSEDRVYGYTF. The CDR3 region has the DNA TGTGCCAGCAGTGAGGACAGGGTCTATGGCTACACCTTC.